Included here is one T cell receptor beta chain sequence, with context. Its antigen is as yet unknown. It was with 60 Vbeta and 13 Jbeta primers that the PCR ran. Generated by immunoSEQ multiplex PCR, the TCRdb table keeps only in-frame clones and is missing some. The sample includes 150,000 to 200,000 clones, around 81% of them seen just once. This sample is part of a study of cytomegalovirus exposure and HLA in healthy donors. General study points: Earlier results showed most TCR beta V segments being productive about 90% or about 30% of the time. Some TCR beta chains (164 of them) were listed as cytomegalovirus-associated.

This CDR3 region has 16 residues. V shed 3 bases, J shed 5 bases, and the junction held 11 bases outside the gene matches. Germline V CDR1 and CDR2: MDHEN, SYDVKM. This sequence joins TRBV28 and TRBJ2-5, with 8 bases lining up with TRBD1. The sample comprised PBMCs. This sequence was found in a woman aged 25 to 39 in good health and CMV-seronegative. The CDR3, as DNA: TGTGCCAGCAGTTTGCCCCGGACAGGGTATCGTGAGACCCAGTACTTC. This codes for CASSLPRTGYRETQYF.